This TCR beta chain was retrieved from a study of blood T cell repertoires in COVID-19 (dated by TCRdb to the early 2020s). For the study in its entirety: Samples from collaborators originated in the United States, Italy and Spain and spanned both the acute and convalescent phases of COVID-19. The material from the prospective study consisted of cDNA or gDNA derived from T cells, B-cell-depleted T cells, or PBMCs. Deeply sampled blood TCRbeta repertoires from subjects exposed to, actively infected with, or recovered from COVID-19 were included in the dataset. The repertoires were released in a freely available public database intended as a resource for research on the immune response to SARS-CoV-2. The samples were drawn from two sources: the first 160 participants of the ongoing ImmuneRACE study, and 1,200 or so subjects contributed by 6 global collaborators. The sample metadata nearly always contained a de-identified subject ID, COVID-19 status, age in years and sex. Where available, HLA class I and class II types were taken from metadata supplied by the sample provider and were not determined by assay-based typing. Overall study results and their limits: How much clinical and demographic metadata was included differed by source and by participant, and the metadata was provided uncurated.

Collaborating institutions collected whole blood in K2EDTA tubes following their own protocols. For TCRbeta analysis, collaborators shipped samples in one of three forms: frozen whole blood, isolated PBMCs, or DNA extracted from either of those sample types. TCRbeta CDR3 regions were amplified from genomic DNA by means of the immunoSEQ Assay, a bias-controlled multiplex PCR. The published analysis was carried out like this. Within the assay, amplification of reference gene primers was used to estimate how many nucleated cells each sample contained. Sequence reads were collapsed and filtered to measure the absolute abundance of every unique TCRbeta CDR3 rearrangement. For each sample, productive Simpson clonality was calculated as the square root of Simpson's diversity index across productive rearrangements. Not all clones reach the TCRdb copy of this immuneACCESS table, which keeps in-frame sequences only. Checked studies attribute under half of the gap to unresolved V genes and leave the rest unexplained. For V, J and clone size, that table is used; D and trimming come from the DNA. The sample yields some 200,000 clones; around nine tenths were counted once. The top ten clonotypes cover approximately 3.5% of the sample.

The CDR3 runs 12 amino acids, cysteine and phenylalanine included. Here the CDR3 DNA is all that survives: 36 bases in frame from base 1. Between the V and J ends, shortened by 2 bases and 6 bases respectively, the junction contains 7 bases. CDR1 GTSNPN and CDR2 SVGIG were looked up in the germline V gene (reference sequence). In the case of this clone: Its antigen remains undetermined. No clone much larger than this one lies a single base away; base qualities are absent.

Material: peripheral blood. This sequence was found in a man in his 70s with acute or convalescent COVID-19. The chain uses TRBV30 and TRBJ1-4; the D gene cannot be resolved reliably. The CDR3 loop reads CAWSRGDEKLFF. The sequenced DNA: TGTGCCTGGAGTCGGGGAGATGAAAAACTGTTTTTT.